This T cell receptor beta chain stems from a study of T cells in women clearing cervical HPV infection. Looking at the study overall: Controls' single incident HPV16 infection cleared within 12 months without precancer. Overall study results and limits: Controls had more TRBV6-7 (approximately 0.16%) than cases (roughly 0.11%). Each sample's T-cell count was unknown, possibly confounding richness.

Clones were sequenced by immunoSEQ multiplex PCR, and TCRdb holds only the in-frame ones, with some missing. This sample lists 20,000 to 25,000 clones; its ten largest clones have roughly a quarter. Comment on this clone: Its antigen is undetermined. Sequencing ends 3 residues short of the CDR3 end; the germline J gene provides the rest.

Germline V gene sequence: CDR1 GTSNPN, CDR2 SVGIG (reference sequence). This CDR3 spans 15 amino acids. J gave up 3 bases and V 4 bases, and 7 bases lay outside the gene matches. The chain combines TRBV30 with TRBJ2-2; 8 positions agree with TRBD2. The sequencing input was blood buffy coat. This TCR was sampled from a woman aged 18-69 years with a cervical HPV16 infection that either progressed to CIN3+ or cleared (not recorded which). Incomplete CDR3 DNA: TGTGCCTGGAAGAGCGGGAGAAGGGACACCGGGGAG. The encoded protein is CAWKSGRRDTGE. The full CDR3 reads CAWKSGRRDTGELFF.